This T cell receptor (beta chain) is drawn from a study of blood T cell repertoires in COVID-19 (dated by TCRdb to the early 2020s). Concerning the study at large: Collaborator samples came from the United States, Italy and Spain and covered acute and convalescent phases of COVID-19. The prospective study material was composed of cDNA or gDNA derived from T cells, B-cell-depleted T cells, or PBMCs. The dataset comprised deeply sampled blood TCRbeta repertoires from subjects exposed to, actively infected with, or recovered from COVID-19. The repertoires were released in a freely available public database intended as a resource for research on the immune response to SARS-CoV-2. Samples were obtained from the ongoing ImmuneRACE study (first 160 participants) and from 1,000 to 1,500 subjects provided by 6 global collaborators. A de-identified subject ID, COVID-19 status, age in years and sex were almost always included in the sample metadata. HLA class I and class II types, where available, came from metadata supplied by the sample provider rather than from assay-based typing.

Whole blood was collected in K2EDTA tubes by collaborating institutions according to the institutions' own protocols. For TCRbeta analysis, collaborator samples were shipped as frozen whole blood, as isolated PBMCs, or as DNA extracted from either sample type. Results and caveats for the whole study, not just this receptor: How much clinical and demographic metadata was included differed by source and by participant, and the metadata was provided uncurated.

TCRbeta CDR3 regions were amplified from genomic DNA by means of the immunoSEQ Assay, a bias-controlled multiplex PCR. The study's own analysis went as follows. The number of nucleated cells in each sample was estimated from the amplification of reference gene primers within the assay. Sequence reads were collapsed and filtered to measure the absolute abundance of every unique TCRbeta CDR3 rearrangement. Productive Simpson clonality was computed per sample as the square root of Simpson's diversity index over productive rearrangements. TCRdb carries this immuneACCESS record with in-frame sequences only. Its versions omit some clonotypes, under half of them owing to an unresolved V gene in the studies checked, with the rest unexplained. From that table come the V and J calls and clone size; the DNA was used to work out D and trimming. This sample holds hundreds of thousands of clones; roughly 86% were observed only once. 9.4% of the sample belongs to the ten largest clones.

Trimmed from V: 5 bases; trimmed from J: 4 bases; junction bases lacking a gene match: 5. The CDR3 holds 13 amino acids from the cysteine to the phenylalanine. Of the read, only the CDR3 DNA is kept; its 39 bases are in frame from base 1. The germline V gene yields SGHTA for CDR1 and FQGNSA for CDR2. Comments on this clone: Its antigen remains unidentified. The record has no base qualities; no much larger clone is one base away.

Rearrangement joined TRBV7-2 to TRBJ2-7, with TRBD1 identical over 7 junction bases. This TCR was recovered from a man younger than 35 with active or convalescent COVID-19. Specimen: peripheral blood. The bases are TGTGCCAGCAGCCTGGACAGGTTGTACGAGCAGTACTTC. It translates to CASSLDRLYEQYF.